The 23 T cell receptor beta chains below were found in one sample sequenced in a study of T cell responses to AZD1222 COVID-19 vaccine. Some clones are missing from TCRdb's copy, which holds only in-frame ones; the method was immunoSEQ multiplex PCR. The repertoire includes about 130,000 clones, over 75% of them detected once, and over 2.5% sits in the top ten. The source was peripheral blood, collected on day 0 of AZD1222 vaccination. The receptor source for this set is an adult in good health.

The gene calls are TRBV9 and TRBJ2-5; 8 bases are shared with TRBD2. The CDR3 contains 14 residues. CDR1 is SGDLS and CDR2 is YYNGEE in the germline V gene. Trimming removed 5 bases from V and 3 bases from J; junction bases left unmatched: 6. CDR3 nucleotides: TGTGCCAGCAGTTTTAGCGGGGATGAAGAGACCCAGTACTTC. This translates into CASSFSGDEETQYF.

V is TRBV10-2 and J is TRBJ2-1, with 11 positions matching TRBD2. Germline lookup yields CDR1 WSHSY and CDR2 SAAADI. The CDR3 has 16 residues. V lost 3 bases to trimming and J lost 8 bases; unmatched junction nucleotides: 9. CDR3 in amino acids: CASSEGISGRAHEQFF. In DNA, the CDR3 is TGCGCCAGCAGTGAAGGGATTAGCGGGAGGGCGCATGAGCAGTTCTTC.

Comments on this clone: The identical CDR3 is also encoded by other nucleotide sequences in the sample. The chain is built from TRBV2 and TRBJ1-6; tentative D call: TRBD1 (5 bases). Trimming removed 3 bases from V and 7 bases from J, with 10 bases in between. This CDR3 region has 14 residues. Germline CDR1 reads SNHLY; CDR2 reads FYNNEI. The CDR3: CASSEAGDNSPLHF. CDR3 DNA sequence: TGTGCCAGCAGTGAGGCGGGGGACAATTCACCCCTCCACTTT.

This clone was detected a few times. V gene TRBV7-8 combines with J gene TRBJ2-2; D perhaps matches TRBD1 (6 bases). V was pared by 5 bases and J by 4 bases, with 8 bases between. The germline V gene has CDR1 SGHVS and CDR2 FQNEAQ. The CDR3 runs to 13 residues. CDR3 region: CASSKDSTGELFF. The CDR3 coding sequence is TGTGCCAGCAGCAAGGACAGCACCGGGGAGCTGTTTTTT.

V is TRBV18 and J is TRBJ2-7; 7 bases fit TRBD1. Trimming at V came to 4 bases and at J to 6 bases, leaving 6 bases not matched to a gene. CDR1 and CDR2 (germline): KGHSH, LQKENI. The CDR3 extends over 13 amino acids. In DNA form, the CDR3 reads TGTGCCAGCTCACTCCGGGACAGAAGCGAGCAGTACTTC. Protein sequence: CASSLRDRSEQYF.

The CDR3 nucleotides read TGTGCCAGTAGTATGGGGCAGCCTTATGGCTACACCTTC. Amino acid sequence: CASSMGQPYGYTF. The chain recombines TRBV19 with TRBJ1-2, with D possibly matching TRBD1 (5 bases). The CDR3 loop spans 13 amino acids. Germline assignment: CDR1 LNHDA and CDR2 SQIVND (reference sequence). With 3 bases removed from V and 5 bases from J, the gap between germline ends came to 10 bases.

The chain carries TRBV7-2 and TRBJ2-1; D not resolved. Germline CDR1 and CDR2: SGHTA and FQGNSA. The CDR3 consists of 12 residues. Between the trimmed V and J ends, which lost 4 bases and 3 bases, there was a span of 4 bases. CDR3 amino acids: CASSSIYNEQFF. CDR3 nucleotide sequence: TGTGCCAGCAGCTCCATCTACAATGAGCAGTTCTTC.

This chain uses TRBV12-3 or TRBV12-4 with TRBJ2-1; D remains unclear. Trimming pared 3 bases from V and 8 bases from J, leaving 8 bases between. CDR3 length: 12 amino acids. Here the CDR3 DNA reads TGTGCCAGCAGTTTCAGTGTGTATGAGCAGTTCTTC. Translation gives CASSFSVYEQFF.

The genes are TRBV20-1 and TRBJ1-5, with unresolved D. V lost 3 bases to trimming and J lost 7 bases, with 16 bases between them. The CDR3 has 14 residues. Germline CDR1 is DFQATT and CDR2 is SNEGSKA (reference sequence). The CDR3 sequence is CSASGSVAGQPQHF. CDR3 in DNA: TGCAGTGCTAGTGGTTCCGTAGCTGGGCAGCCCCAGCATTTT.

The V and J genes are TRBV19 and TRBJ2-1, with 7 bases identical to TRBD2. J was trimmed by 9 bases and V by 1 base; bases with no gene match: 12. CDR1 is LNHDA, CDR2 SQIVND, per germline (reference sequence). This CDR3 has 16 residues. CDR3 amino acids: CASSIGGFAGEGEQFF. In nucleotides, the CDR3 is TGTGCCAGTAGTATAGGGGGGTTCGCGGGAGAGGGTGAGCAGTTCTTC.

The CDR3 DNA sequence: TGTGCCAGCAGCTTAGGTAAAGATACGCAGTATTTT. This codes for CASSLGKDTQYF. This sequence joins TRBV5-5 and TRBJ2-3, with unresolved D. Germline CDR1 SGHKS, CDR2 YYEKEE (reference sequence). Between the trimmed V and J ends, which lost 2 bases and 5 bases, there was a span of 6 bases. This CDR3 region has 12 residues.

The CDR3 loop is CAIAGTGTSNEQFF. DNA for the CDR3: TGTGCCATCGCCGGGACTGGGACTAGTAATGAGCAGTTCTTC. V is TRBV6-6 and J is TRBJ2-1, with 8 bases identical to TRBD2. V lost 10 bases to trimming and J lost 7 bases; unmatched junction nucleotides: 12. CDR3 length equals 14 residues. Germline CDR1 MNHNY, CDR2 SVGAGI (reference sequence).

The chain carries TRBV10-3 and TRBJ2-2; D is possibly TRBD1 or TRBD2 (6 bases each). V lost 7 bases and J 1 base, leaving 13 bases between the germline ends. Germline V gene data show CDR1 as ENHRY and CDR2 as SYGVKD. The CDR3 is made up of 15 amino acids. Written as DNA, the CDR3 is TGTGCCATCATGGGGGGCAGGGAGAACACCGGGGAGCTGTTTTTT. Its translation is CAIMGGRENTGELFF.

V usage is TRBV18 and J usage is TRBJ2-7, with D perhaps matching TRBD2 (6 bases). Germline CDR1 and CDR2: KGHSH and LQKENI. V gave up 2 bases and J gave up 7 bases, with 18 bases separating them. The CDR3 runs to 15 residues. The CDR3 region is CASSPDGTGSGEQYF. The CDR3 nucleotides read TGTGCCAGCTCACCAGACGGGACTGGGTCGGGGGAGCAGTACTTC.

The chain uses TRBV6-5 and TRBJ1-1; TRBD1 agrees at 7 bases. This CDR3 has 14 amino acids. Unmatched junction bases numbered 10, after V lost 5 bases and J lost 7 bases. Germline lookup yields CDR1 MNHEY and CDR2 SVGAGI. CDR3 sequence reads: CASSPYYRGGEAFF. CDR3 DNA sequence: TGTGCCAGCAGTCCATACTACAGGGGAGGTGAAGCTTTCTTT.

This clone showed up just once. The rearrangement links TRBV12-3 or TRBV12-4 to TRBJ2-3; no clear D gene. The CDR3 length is 12 residues. V was cut by 5 bases and J by 2 bases, with 5 bases left in between. The CDR3 nucleotides are TGTGCCAGCAGTCCCGACACAGATACGCAGTATTTT. Translated, it gives CASSPDTDTQYF.

The J gene is TRBJ2-5, the V gene TRBV7-2, with TRBD2 identical over 11 bases. V lost 1 base to trimming and J lost 5 bases; unmatched junction nucleotides: 6. The germline V gene encodes CDR1 SGHTA and CDR2 FQGNSA. The CDR3 runs 16 residues. CDR3 sequence: CASSLEASGRFETQYF. For the CDR3, the DNA is TGTGCCAGCAGCTTAGAGGCTAGCGGGAGGTTTGAGACCCAGTACTTC. Variable domain in full (rest from reference TRBV7-2 and TRBJ2-5): GAGVSQSPSNKVTEKGKDVELRCDPISGHTALYWYRQSLGQGLEFLIYFQGNSAPDKSGLPSDRFSAERTGGSVSTLTIQRTQQEDSAVYLCASSLEASGRFETQYFGPGTRLLVL.

The chain joins TRBV7-2 to TRBJ2-1; TRBD2 aligns across 9 bases. The CDR3 sequence is 14 residues long. Germline-derived CDR1 and CDR2 are SGHTA and FQGNSA. After removal of 2 bases from V and 8 bases from J, the junction contained 4 bases not matched to a gene. In nucleotides, the CDR3 is TGTGCCAGCAGCTTACGGACTAGCGACCATGAGCAGTTCTTC. This gives the protein CASSLRTSDHEQFF.

This rearrangement joins TRBV18 to TRBJ1-5; D is unclear. The CDR3 spans 15 residues. Germline V gives CDR1 KGHSH, CDR2 LQKENI. The V and J ends lost 4 bases and 1 base respectively, with 11 bases between them. The CDR3 DNA follows: TGTGCCAGCTCACAAGTAGCCATAAGCAATCAGCCCCAGCATTTT. Protein: CASSQVAISNQPQHF. The entire variable domain, with the rest obtained from reference TRBV18 and TRBJ1-5, is as follows: NAGVMQNPRHLVRRRGQEARLRCSPMKGHSHVYWYRQLPEEGLKFMVYLQKENIIDESGMPKERFSAEFPKEGPSILRIQQVVRGDSAAYFCASSQVAISNQPQHFGDGTRLSIL.

The chain combines TRBV12-3 or TRBV12-4 with TRBJ2-3, with D uncertain. The V end was cut by 5 bases, the J end by 6 bases, with 9 bases between. CDR3 length: 12 residues. CDR3 loop: CASSRRPDTQYF. The CDR3 DNA reads TGTGCCAGCAGTCGAAGACCCGATACGCAGTATTTT.

The chain combines TRBV15 with TRBJ1-1; D might be TRBD1 (6 bases). This CDR3 contains 13 residues. Trimming removed 8 bases from V and 1 base from J, with 11 bases in between. Germline loops: CDR1 LNHNV, CDR2 YYDKDF (reference sequence). This CDR3 reads CATSDRRNTEAFF. In DNA form, the CDR3 reads TGTGCCACCTCAGACAGGCGGAACACTGAAGCTTTCTTT.

The chain is built from TRBV6-6 and TRBJ1-6, with D uncertain. The CDR3 runs 13 residues. V shed 0 bases and J shed 12 bases, with 9 bases lying between them. Germline CDR1 and CDR2: MNHNY and SVGAGI (reference sequence). In DNA form, the CDR3 reads TGTGCCAGCAGTTACTCGAAGAGGGAACCCCTCCACTTT. It yields the protein CASSYSKREPLHF.

This sequence joins TRBV19 and TRBJ1-1; D is unclear. Trimming took off 5 bases at V and 1 base at J, with 14 bases between the two ends. In germline, CDR1 is LNHDA, CDR2 SQIVND (reference sequence). The CDR3 is 15 amino acids. The CDR3 DNA is TGTGCCAGTAGTTACCGTTCTTTGGCGAACACTGAAGCTTTCTTT. Translating gives CASSYRSLANTEAFF.